This record looks at one T cell receptor (beta chain) sequence and its context. The sample carries other DNA sequences with the same CDR3. Sequenced material consisted of expressed TCRB transcripts (all of the isolated RNA was reverse transcribed). The method was immunoSEQ multiplex PCR; TCRdb's version includes in-frame clones alone and lacks a portion of them. The table records over 300,000 clones, around 7.6% of them present only once. One heparinised draw, averaging about 110 mL, was taken per donor. Sorting that relied on CD45RO/CCR7/CD25/CD127/CD95/CD27 yielded CD4+ naive, central memory, regulatory and stem cell-like memory cells. CDR1 and CDR2 (germline): SGHTA, FQGNSA. The CDR3 loop spans 14 amino acids. Trimming removed 5 bases from V and 1 base from J, with 10 bases in between. The data belong to a study of beta chain features in type 1 diabetes.

The TCR sequence derives from a woman younger than 35 in good health. The chain links TRBV7-2 to TRBJ2-3, with TRBD1 as a possible D gene (5 bases). Sequencing was performed on central memory CD4+ T cells from blood. The CDR3 sequence is CASSLGAGTDTQYF. As DNA, the CDR3 is TGTGCCAGCAGCCTAGGGGCGGGCACAGATACGCAGTATTTT. The full variable domain, rest sourced from reference TRBV7-2 and TRBJ2-3, is GAGVSQSPSNKVTEKGKDVELRCDPISGHTALYWYRQSLGQGLEFLIYFQGNSAPDKSGLPSDRFSAERTGGSVSTLTIQRTQQEDSAVYLCASSLGAGTDTQYFGPGTRLTVL.